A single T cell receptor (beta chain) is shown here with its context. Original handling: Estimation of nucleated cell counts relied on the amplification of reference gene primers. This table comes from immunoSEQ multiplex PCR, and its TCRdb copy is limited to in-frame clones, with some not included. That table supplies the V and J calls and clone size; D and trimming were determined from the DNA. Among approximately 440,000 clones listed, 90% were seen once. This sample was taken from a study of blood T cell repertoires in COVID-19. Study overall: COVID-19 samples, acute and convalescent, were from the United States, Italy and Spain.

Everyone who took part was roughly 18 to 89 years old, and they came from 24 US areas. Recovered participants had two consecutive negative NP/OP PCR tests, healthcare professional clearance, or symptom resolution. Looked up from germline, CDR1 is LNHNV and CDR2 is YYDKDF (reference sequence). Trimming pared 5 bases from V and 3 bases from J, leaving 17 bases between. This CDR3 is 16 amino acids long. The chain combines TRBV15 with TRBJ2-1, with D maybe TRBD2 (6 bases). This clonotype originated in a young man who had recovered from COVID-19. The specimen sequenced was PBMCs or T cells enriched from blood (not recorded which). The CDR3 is CATSFTLAEIYNEQFF. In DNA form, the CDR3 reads TGTGCCACCAGCTTTACCTTAGCGGAAATCTACAATGAGCAGTTCTTC. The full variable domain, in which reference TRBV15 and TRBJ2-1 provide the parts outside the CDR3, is DAMVIQNPRYQVTQFGKPVTLSCSQTLNHNVMYWYQQKSSQAPKLLFHYYDKDFNNEADTPDNFQSRRPNTSFCFLDIRSPGLGDTAMYLCATSFTLAEIYNEQFFGPGTRLTVL.